This TCR beta chain stems from a study of regulatory dendritic cells for organ transplantation. For the study at large: Regulatory dendritic cells came from monocytes given vitamin D3 and IL-10. Overall study results and limits: Memory CD8+ T cells were the most oligoclonal; naive cells were highly diverse.

Regarding this clone: Its antigen remains unknown.

CFSE-labeled sorted T cells met regulatory or mature dendritic cells for roughly 5 days. The protocol was immunoSEQ multiplex PCR, while the TCRdb copy is restricted to in-frame clones and leaves out a portion. Among approximately 22,000 clones listed, over 75% were seen once. Sample: naive CD4+ T cells from blood cultured with dendritic cells. As for subset: CD45RA+ naive T cells. The source is a human donor in good health.

CDR3 loop: CASSYFPGATGELFF. CDR3 bases: TGTGCCAGCAGTTACTTCCCGGGAGCAACCGGGGAGCTGTTTTTT. This chain links TRBV6-6 with TRBJ2-2; perhaps TRBD2 as D (6 bases). Germline V gives CDR1 MNHNY, CDR2 SVGAGI (reference sequence). Trimming left V 1 base short and J 5 bases short, with 11 bases between. The CDR3 totals 15 residues.